This entry features one TCR beta chain sequence. Its antigen remains unknown. Sequencing used immunoSEQ multiplex PCR; TCRdb keeps in-frame clones, though not all of them. The sample has about 680,000 clones; roughly 90% are singletons. The treatment was: some 20 received Ad26.COV2.S at low or high dose, single or two shots; about 5 received placebo; per-sample allocation not given. Sampling was done on day 63 after the first vaccine or placebo injection. V was clipped by 11 bases and J by 0 bases, with 16 bases between them. Per germline, CDR1 KGHSH and CDR2 LQKENI. CDR3 size: 14 residues. These data come from a study of Ad26.COV2.S vaccination and SARS-CoV-2 variants. The wider study: Once, or twice with 56 days between doses, Ad26.COV2.S was given intramuscularly. Study observations and caveats: While placebo recipients had lower spike-specific TCR breadth, vaccine recipients had more. Responses of spike-specific T cells (both CD8+ and CD4+) reportedly showed substantial breadth after vaccination.

The sample in question was peripheral blood, obtained in a trial of Ad26.COV2.S vaccine versus placebo. This TCR was sampled from a person aged 18-60 years who received the Ad26.COV2.S COVID-19 vaccine or a placebo. The V and J genes are TRBV18 and TRBJ2-5; D not resolved. The CDR3 region has the DNA TGTGCCTCAAAACCACAGATAAACCAAGAGACCCAGTACTTC. Protein product: CASKPQINQETQYF.